Detailed here is one T cell receptor (beta chain). There are a few counts of this clonotype. Its specific antigen is unknown. There are no base qualities to consult, and no much larger clone falls within one base. CDR1 LGHDT and CDR2 YNNKEL were looked up in the germline V gene (reference sequence). The CDR3 sequence holds 12 residues, the cysteine and phenylalanine included. The retained sequence is limited to the CDR3, 36 bases, with the frame set at the first base. V drops 1 base and J drops 9 bases, leaving 7 bases in between. Library construction relied on 5' RACE. The second PCR ran for about 6 to 11 cycles and used a J-beta primer mix along with a sample-barcoded 5' primer. Each TCR beta cDNA molecule received a unique molecular identifier from a template-switch 5' adaptor carrying 12 random nucleotides. Each sample yielded at least 3 million CDR3-containing paired-end reads. First-strand cDNA was synthesized from all RNA with the Mint cDNA synthesis kit, primed by a TRBC-specific oligonucleotide. Following uracil-DNA glycosylase treatment, all cDNA underwent a first 18-cycle PCR with the universal primers M1SS and BC2_uni_R. The authors processed their data as follows. Normalization of each sample was performed by random selection of 1 million high-quality reads, each carrying a distinct molecular identifier. Instead of being binned into consensus sequences, reads that shared molecular identifiers were thrown out. MiTCR, with a Q25 quality threshold and the strictest error-elimination algorithm, was used for CDR3 identification, clonotype clustering and error correction. A nonparametric unseen species model with Euler transformation was used to estimate a lower bound on total TCR beta diversity. The public reads were quality trimmed at Q25 with fastp and then assembled into clones with MiXCR by TCRdb, keeping productive beta chains. CDR3 protein sequences are deduplicated, and each keeps its most common genes and DNA. These V and J calls rely on TCRdb rather than the paper's analysis. For this sample there are fewer than 2 million distinct CDR3 sequences; roughly two fifths appear just once. The ten largest account for more than 20% of the sample.

The entry originates in a study of blood T cells in healthy people across ages (dated by TCRdb to between 2015 and 2016). About the full investigation: In model experiments, roughly one uniquely barcoded TCR beta cDNA molecule per two T cells was captured by template switching. Age-related changes in TCR beta repertoire diversity were measured in the study by deep sequencing normalized with unique cDNA molecular identifiers. Donors were grouped into four age groups: young (average 16 years), middle-aged (39), aged (62) and long-lived (just over 80). To avoid experimental bias, donors of different ages were distributed randomly across sequencing lanes. Two additional independent replicas of 1 million unique cDNA reads from the same blood draw were analyzed for two donors (one aged 18 to 30 and one aged 80 or older).

Paper-wide results and their limitations: Observed TCR beta diversity per million T cells fell roughly linearly with age, and a significant reduction was already apparent by age around 36. Donor CMV infection status was unknown, potentially confounding age-related changes in expanded clonotypes. Since profiling was done on bulk unsorted PBMCs, naive and antigen-experienced compartments could not be conclusively compared. Estimates of total diversity based on one million sequenced T cells were regarded as lower bounds and as underestimates. The long-lived group showed more naive CD4+ T cells, fewer expanded clones and increased TCR diversity than the aged group, suggesting age selection. There was a strong correlation between observed TCR beta diversity and the percentage of naive T cells measured by flow cytometry.

The donors were a few dozen Caucasian individuals from Russia, aged 6 to 90 years, who were systemically healthy. Each donor gave ten milliliters of peripheral blood, drawn into EDTA-treated Vacutainer tubes. Ficoll-Paque density-gradient centrifugation was used to isolate PBMCs, with at least 6 million per sample. Trizol reagent was used to extract total RNA from the PBMCs, yielding at least 5 micrograms per sample. Naive CD45RAhigh/CD27high T cell percentages were measured by flow cytometry on a PBMC aliquot from every donor. The rearranged segments are TRBV3-1 and TRBJ2-1; the D gene assignment is ambiguous. The TCR originated in a human donor in good health. Input material: blood. In nucleotide form, the sequence is TGTGCCAGCAGCCAAGCTGAGCTTGAGCAGTTCTTC. The resulting protein is CASSQAELEQFF.